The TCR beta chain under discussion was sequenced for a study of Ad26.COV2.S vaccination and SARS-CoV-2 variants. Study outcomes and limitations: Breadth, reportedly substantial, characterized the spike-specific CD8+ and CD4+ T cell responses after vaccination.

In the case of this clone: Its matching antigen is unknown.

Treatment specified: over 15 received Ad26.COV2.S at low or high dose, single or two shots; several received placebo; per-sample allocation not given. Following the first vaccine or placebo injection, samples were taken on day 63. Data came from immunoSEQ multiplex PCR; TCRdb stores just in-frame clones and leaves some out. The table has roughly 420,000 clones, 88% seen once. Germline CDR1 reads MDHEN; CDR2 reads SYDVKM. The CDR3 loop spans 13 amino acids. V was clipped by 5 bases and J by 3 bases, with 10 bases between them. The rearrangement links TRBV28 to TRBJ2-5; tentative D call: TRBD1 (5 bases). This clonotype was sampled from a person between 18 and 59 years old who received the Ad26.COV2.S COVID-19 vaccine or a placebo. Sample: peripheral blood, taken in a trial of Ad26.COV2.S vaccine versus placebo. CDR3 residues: CASSPQGEETQYF. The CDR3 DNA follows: TGTGCCAGCAGTCCCCAGGGTGAAGAGACCCAGTACTTC.